Listed below are T cell receptor beta chains from one sample, sequenced in a study of CD8+ T cells in alopecia areata. The data were produced by immunoSEQ multiplex PCR, yet TCRdb's version contains in-frame clones alone and is incomplete. The sample has tens of thousands of clones, roughly 92% seen once. The sample here was CD8+ T cells sorted from blood, taken at week 24, from a patient treated with tofacitinib. These receptors were taken from a human donor with alopecia areata. Both conserved end residues are part of each CDR3. A D gene is named only where the DNA matches it firmly. Clone sizes are given selectively: once, few, many, or a class where the clone is expanded.

cdr3_length,d_call,j_call,clone_size,v_call,cdr3_aa,cdr3_nt
13,NA,TRBJ2-3,few,TRBV29-1,CSVEAQHLDTQYF,TGCAGCGTTGAAGCACAGCACCTAGATACGCAGTATTTT
15,NA,TRBJ2-3,NA,TRBV6-5,CASSMGQGATDTQYF,TGTGCCAGCAGCATGGGGCAGGGAGCCACAGATACGCAGTATTTT
12,NA,TRBJ2-1,NA,TRBV5-6,CASSYGHPEQFF,TGTGCCAGCAGTTACGGACATCCTGAGCAGTTCTTC
12,NA,TRBJ2-7,NA,TRBV11-2,CASSLTAYEQYF,TGTGCCAGCAGCCTGACAGCCTACGAGCAGTACTTC
15,NA,TRBJ1-2,NA,TRBV27,CASSFGGGANYGYTF,TGTGCCAGCAGTTTTGGGGGGGGCGCAAACTATGGCTACACCTTC
12,NA,TRBJ2-7,NA,TRBV29-1,CSVEVMVGEQYF,TGCAGCGTTGAGGTTATGGTCGGCGAGCAGTACTTC
17,NA,TRBJ2-7,NA,TRBV28,CASSFGQGRRANYEQYF,TGTGCCAGCAGTTTTGGCCAGGGGCGCAGGGCGAACTACGAGCAGTACTTC
16,NA,TRBJ2-7,NA,TRBV28,CASRQGRGGRTYEQYF,TGTGCCAGCAGACAGGGTAGGGGGGGAAGAACCTACGAGCAGTACTTC
14,TRBD1,TRBJ2-5,NA,TRBV28,CASSFDREHETQYF,TGTGCCAGCAGTTTCGACAGGGAACATGAGACCCAGTACTTC
13,NA,TRBJ2-5,NA,TRBV28,CASSLSSRETQYF,TGTGCCAGCAGTTTATCATCCCGGGAGACCCAGTACTTC
15,NA,TRBJ2-7,once,TRBV5-1,CASSLAAGTPYEQYF,TGCGCCAGCAGCTTGGCGGCCGGGACACCTTACGAGCAGTACTTC
17,NA,TRBJ2-2,NA,TRBV4-3,CASSQERGGFLTGELFF,TGCGCCAGCAGCCAAGAAAGGGGGGGGTTTCTCACCGGGGAGCTGTTTTTT
13,NA,TRBJ2-7,NA,TRBV7-9,CASSLASDYEQYF,TGTGCCAGCAGCTTAGCCTCGGACTACGAGCAGTACTTC
16,TRBD2,TRBJ2-3,NA,TRBV27,CASSLYLAGSTDTQYF,TGTGCCAGCAGTTTATACCTAGCGGGTAGCACAGATACGCAGTATTTT
15,TRBD1,TRBJ2-7,NA,TRBV6-6,CASSQGTGGPYEQYF,TGTGCCAGCAGTCAGGGGACAGGGGGTCCCTACGAGCAGTACTTC
15,NA,TRBJ2-2,NA,TRBV4-1,CASSQQGPGTGELFF,TGCGCCAGCAGCCAACAGGGGCCGGGCACCGGGGAGCTGTTTTTT
15,NA,TRBJ1-3,once,TRBV28,CASSLFRGSGNTIYF,TGTGCCAGCAGTTTATTTAGGGGCTCTGGAAACACCATATATTTT
15,TRBD1,TRBJ2-5,NA,TRBV7-9,CASSSATGMGETQYF,TGTGCCAGCAGCTCTGCGACAGGGATGGGAGAGACCCAGTACTTC